What follows are 30 T cell receptor beta chains derived from one specimen sequenced in a study of spatial heterogeneity in lung cancer. TCRdb recomputed calls from the 5' RACE reads with MiXCR, one row per CDR3 protein. The sample gives 16,000 or so distinct CDR3 sequences, roughly 4% of which show up once; around a tenth is in the top ten. As to time point: sample taken at primary tumor resection. Sequenced material: normal lung tissue next to the tumor, taken at surgery. The source of these receptors is a male donor with early-stage non-small cell lung cancer.

This clonotype was observed a few times. For a library built for alpha chains, this beta chain is a stray read; little rests on its size. This chain links TRBV7-2 with TRBJ2-3, with TRBD2 identical over 16 bases. Germline lookup yields CDR1 SGHTA and CDR2 FQGNSA. CDR3 length: 20 residues. V shed 5 bases, J shed 2 bases, and the junction held 13 bases outside the gene matches. The CDR3 sequence: CASSILPGTSGGGSTDTQYF. The CDR3 DNA follows: TGTGCCAGCAGCATCCTCCCCGGGACTAGCGGGGGGGGATCCACAGATACGCAGTATTTT.

This clonotype was counted many times. Found in a library prepared for alpha chains, this beta chain is an off-target read, and its abundance has little meaning. The chain employs TRBV3-1 and TRBJ1-2; D gene ambiguous. The CDR3 sequence is 12 residues long. In germline, CDR1 is LGHDT, CDR2 YNNKEL (reference sequence). Trimming left V 4 bases short and J 5 bases short, with 8 bases between. CDR3 sequence: CASSRTEYGYTF. The CDR3, as DNA: TGTGCCAGCAGCCGAACGGAATATGGCTACACCTTC. The full variable domain, completed using reference TRBV3-1 and TRBJ1-2, is DTAVSQTPKYLVTQMGNDKSIKCEQNLGHDTMYWYKQDSKKFLKIMFSYNNKELIINETVPNRFSPKSPDKAHLNLHINSLELGDSAVYFCASSRTEYGYTFGSGTRLTVV.

There are many counts of this clonotype. Because the library targeted alpha chains, this beta chain is an off-target read whose size means little. The J gene is TRBJ1-2, the V gene TRBV7-8; D gene ambiguous. Germline V lookup: CDR1 SGHVS, CDR2 FQNEAQ. The CDR3 is 12 residues long. V lost 1 base and J lost 4, with 4 bases in between. In DNA form, the CDR3 reads TGTGCCAGCAGCTTAGTTTCCTATGGCTACACCTTC. This encodes CASSLVSYGYTF. The full variable domain, its missing parts supplied by reference TRBV7-8 and TRBJ1-2, is GAGVSQSPRYKVAKRGQDVALRCDPISGHVSLFWYQQALGQGPEFLTYFQNEAQLDKSGLPSDRFFAERPEGSVSTLKIQRTQQEDSAVYLCASSLVSYGYTFGSGTRLTVV.

In this sample, this clonotype turned up many times. This beta chain is off target for a library built for alpha chains, so its abundance means little. This sequence joins TRBV7-3 and TRBJ2-5; D unclear. V shed 1 base and J shed 3 bases, with 6 bases lying between them. Per the germline V gene, CDR1 is SGHTA and CDR2 is FQGTGA. The CDR3 runs 13 residues. CDR3 coding DNA: TGTGCCAGCAGCTTAATTAAGGAAGAGACCCAGTACTTC. It specifies CASSLIKEETQYF.

This clonotype was observed at least ten times. This beta chain slipped into a library made for alpha chains as a stray read, so its size is not meaningful. This CDR3 is CASRPTLAGGPYEQYF. CDR3 DNA sequence: TGTGCCAGCAGACCCACATTAGCGGGAGGACCCTACGAGCAGTACTTC. V is TRBV6-6 and J is TRBJ2-7, with TRBD2 matching over 10 bases. V lost 6 bases and J lost 2; bases outside the gene matches: 10. Germline assignment: CDR1 MNHNY and CDR2 SVGAGI (reference sequence). The CDR3 contains 16 residues.

This clonotype was seen ten or more times. Because the library targeted alpha chains, this beta chain is an off-target read whose size means little. The gene calls are TRBV29-1 and TRBJ2-7, with 9 bases matching TRBD1. J was trimmed by 7 bases and V by 6 bases; bases with no gene match: 10. CDR3 size: 13 residues. Per the germline V gene, CDR1 is SQVTM and CDR2 is ANQGSEA. The CDR3 loop reads CSVFTTGGLEQYF. The CDR3 region has the DNA TGCAGCGTCTTCACGACAGGGGGACTGGAGCAGTACTTC.

This clonotype was observed many times. The library was prepared for alpha chains; this beta chain is a stray read, so its frequency means little. The chain is built from TRBV6-4 and TRBJ1-5, with TRBD1 matching 10 bases. Germline CDR1 and CDR2: MRHNA and SNTAGT. CDR3 size: 15 residues. The J segment lost 4 bases and the V segment lost 5 bases, leaving 5 bases of the junction unmatched. The CDR3 here is CASSPDRGLNQPQHF. DNA of the CDR3: TGTGCCAGCAGTCCCGACAGGGGGCTGAATCAGCCCCAGCATTTT.

By frequency in the sample, this clonotype is medium-sized. Being off target in a library aimed at alpha chains, this beta chain has a size of little meaning. The chain has TRBV12-3 or TRBV12-4 and TRBJ1-5; D unresolved. The ends were cut back, 5 bases at V and 7 bases at J, with 15 bases in the middle. This CDR3 spans 14 amino acids. The CDR3 reads CASSILGIGQPQHF. The CDR3 nucleotides are TGTGCCAGCAGTATTCTCGGGATTGGACAGCCCCAGCATTTT.

This clonotype was picked up many times. The library was prepared for alpha chains; this beta chain is a stray read, so its frequency means little. This chain joins TRBV9 and TRBJ1-2; TRBD1 matches at 9 bases. This CDR3 is 14 amino acids long. The ends lost 2 bases at V and 4 bases at J; junction bases unmatched: 3. Germline assignment: CDR1 SGDLS and CDR2 YYNGEE. The CDR3 loop is CASSVGQGTYGYTF. DNA for the CDR3: TGTGCCAGCAGCGTCGGACAGGGGACCTATGGCTACACCTTC. Filled out from reference TRBV9 and TRBJ1-2, the complete variable domain reads DSGVTQTPKHLITATGQRVTLRCSPRSGDLSVYWYQQSLDQGLQFLIQYYNGEERAKGNILERFSAQQFPDLHSELNLSSLELGDSALYFCASSVGQGTYGYTFGSGTRLTVV.

This clonotype has at least ten counts. The germline gene is not matched at one end of the junction; a read error may be the cause. A library made for alpha chains picked up this beta chain off target, so its size means little. This chain joins TRBV7-8 and TRBJ2-5; D uncertain. This CDR3 is 14 amino acids long. Germline-derived CDR1 and CDR2 are SGHVS and FQNEAQ. The CDR3 nucleotides read TGTGCCAGCAACTTAAACGGCAGGCAAGAGACCCAGTACTTC. Protein product: CASNLNGRQETQYF.

This clonotype has at least ten counts. This beta chain is an off-target read within a library intended for alpha chains, so its frequency means little. The V call is TRBV11-2, the J call TRBJ1-3, with 7 nucleotides matching TRBD1. The CDR3 is made up of 16 amino acids. V was pared by 5 bases and J by 4 bases, with 11 bases of the junction left unmatched. Germline V gene data show CDR1 as SGHAT and CDR2 as FQNNGV. The CDR3 spells CASSLMGQTRGNTIYF. DNA of the CDR3: TGTGCCAGCAGCCTGATGGGACAGACTAGAGGAAACACCATATATTTT.

This clonotype was counted at least ten times. This beta chain is a stray sequence in a library constructed for alpha chains; its clone size is not meaningful. CDR3 sequence reads: CASSQPGAGTNYGYTF. As DNA, the CDR3 is TGCGCCAGCAGCCAACCTGGTGCAGGTACTAACTATGGCTACACCTTC. The chain combines TRBV4-3 with TRBJ1-2, with D unclear. The CDR3 is 16 amino acids. Germline assignment: CDR1 LGHNA and CDR2 YSLEER. Trimming took 2 bases from V and 0 from J, leaving 13 bases between them.

This clonotype was recorded many times. This beta chain lies outside the target of a library built for alpha chains; its clone size means little. The chain links TRBV6-5 to TRBJ2-2, with D unresolved. The CDR3 covers 13 residues. Germline assignment: CDR1 MNHEY and CDR2 SVGAGI. Trimming cost V 5 bases and J 7 bases, with 11 bases left between them. The chain's CDR3 is CASSNRKIGELFF. The CDR3 DNA sequence: TGTGCCAGCAGTAACCGGAAAATCGGGGAGCTGTTTTTT.

There are many counts of this clonotype. Being off target in a library aimed at alpha chains, this beta chain has a size of little meaning. The J gene is TRBJ1-4, the V gene TRBV12-3 or TRBV12-4, with 7 bases that match TRBD1. The CDR3 spans 14 residues. V dropped 6 bases and J dropped 7; count of bases not matched to a gene: 8. CDR3 protein: CASSETGRGEKLFF. The DNA of the CDR3 is TGTGCCAGCAGCGAGACAGGGAGGGGTGAAAAACTGTTTTTT.

This clonotype occurred many times. Little can be read into the size of this beta chain, an off-target read in a library designed for alpha chains. The J gene is TRBJ2-7, the V gene TRBV20-1, with 15 positions matching TRBD2. The germline V gene encodes CDR1 DFQATT and CDR2 SNEGSKA (reference sequence). Unmatched junction bases numbered 1, after V lost 1 base and J lost 6 bases. The CDR3 sequence is 14 residues long. The CDR3 sequence is CSARGGLAGGEQYF. CDR3 nucleotide sequence: TGCAGTGCTAGAGGGGGACTAGCGGGAGGCGAGCAGTACTTC.

This clonotype was counted at least ten times. The library was prepared for alpha chains; this beta chain is a stray read, so its frequency means little. V is TRBV28 and J is TRBJ2-7, with D perhaps matching TRBD2 (6 bases). Trimming stripped 1 base from V and 4 bases from J, with 14 bases between. The V gene's germline CDR1 is MDHEN and CDR2 SYDVKM. This CDR3 is 15 amino acids long. This chain's CDR3 is CASSLSAVRGYEQYF. CDR3 DNA sequence: TGTGCCAGCAGTTTATCGGCAGTCCGGGGGTACGAGCAGTACTTC. Looking up the rest from reference TRBV28 and TRBJ2-7 gives the full variable domain: DVKVTQSSRYLVKRTGEKVFLECVQDMDHENMFWYRQDPGLGLRLIYFSYDVKMKEKGDIPEGYSVSREKKERFSLILESASTNQTSMYLCASSLSAVRGYEQYFGPGTRLTVT.

This clonotype qualifies as medium-sized (0.01 to 0.1%). Because the library targeted alpha chains, this beta chain is an off-target read whose size means little. The chain recombines TRBV20-1 with TRBJ2-3; maybe TRBD2 (5 bases). The V gene lost 5 bases and the J gene lost 5 bases, with 5 bases spanning the gap. The CDR3 has 10 amino acids. Germline assignment: CDR1 DFQATT and CDR2 SNEGSKA (reference sequence). Here the CDR3 reads CSAGRDTQYF. The CDR3 nucleotides read TGCAGTGCTGGGAGAGATACGCAGTATTTT.

This clonotype was seen repeatedly, ten times or more. The size of this beta chain means little, since it is a stray read in a library made for alpha chains. J is TRBJ2-1 and V is TRBV5-1; no clear D. Between the trimmed V and J ends, which lost 0 bases and 6 bases, there was a span of 4 bases. The CDR3 spans 12 residues. The germline V gene has CDR1 SGHRS and CDR2 YFSETQ. The DNA for the CDR3 is TGCGCCAGCAGCTTGGTCAGCAATGAGCAGTTCTTC. The encoded protein is CASSLVSNEQFF.

This clonotype was seen at least ten times. This beta chain turned up in a library designed for alpha chains; as an off-target read, its abundance says little. V gene TRBV12-3 or TRBV12-4 combines with J gene TRBJ2-7, with D hard to call. The CDR3 contains 12 residues. Trimming removed 3 bases at V and 4 bases at J, with 7 bases between. CDR3 protein: CASSLYKYEQYF. CDR3 bases: TGTGCCAGCAGTTTGTATAAGTACGAGCAGTACTTC.

As concerns this clonotype: This beta chain slipped into a library made for alpha chains as a stray read, so its size is not meaningful. The CDR3 bases are TGTGCCAGCAGTTGGGGACCTGAAGCTTTCTTT. Translation gives CASSWGPEAFF. The chain employs TRBV6-5 and TRBJ1-1; possibly TRBD1 for D (5 bases). CDR3 length: 11 residues. In germline, CDR1 is MNHEY, CDR2 SVGAGI. The V gene lost 4 bases and the J gene lost 6 bases, with 6 bases spanning the gap.

This clonotype was seen many times. Because this beta chain is a stray read in a library intended to capture alpha chains, its abundance should not be given much weight. The chain is built from TRBV20-1 and TRBJ2-4; 7 nucleotides line up with TRBD2. With 6 bases clipped from V and 7 bases from J, the junction kept 9 bases outside the gene matches. Germline V gene lookup returns CDR1 DFQATT and CDR2 SNEGSKA (reference sequence). The CDR3 runs to 13 residues. The CDR3 reads CSAWRRENNIQYF. The CDR3 DNA reads as TGCAGTGCCTGGAGGCGGGAGAATAACATTCAGTACTTC.

This clonotype came up many times. This beta chain came through as a stray read in a library set up for alpha chains, and its size says little. The rearrangement uses TRBV3-1 and TRBJ2-5; D call uncertain. The ends were cut back, 4 bases at V and 4 bases at J, with 13 bases in the middle. CDR3 size: 14 residues. CDR1 is LGHDT, CDR2 YNNKEL, per germline (reference sequence). The CDR3 DNA sequence: TGTGCCAGCAGCCTAAGAGCACCCGGAGAGACCCAGTACTTC. Its translation: CASSLRAPGETQYF.

This clonotype has a count of ten or more. This beta chain was picked up by a library intended for alpha chains and is off target, so its count carries little meaning. J is TRBJ1-6 and V is TRBV27; D call uncertain. This CDR3 is built from 15 residues. V gave up 3 bases and J gave up 5 bases, with 11 bases separating them. Germline assignment: CDR1 MNHEY and CDR2 SMNVEV (reference sequence). The CDR3: CASSFARPNNSPLHF. The CDR3 DNA reads as TGTGCCAGCAGTTTCGCCAGGCCCAATAATTCACCCCTCCACTTT.

This clonotype was recorded many times. In a library made to pick up alpha chains, this beta chain is a stray read with a size that means little. The DNA of the CDR3 is TGTGCCAGCACCAAAAAAGGGACTAGCGGGAGTATCCCCTTAACAGATACGCAGTATTTT. It encodes CASTKKGTSGSIPLTDTQYF. The chain joins TRBV6-5 to TRBJ2-3; 14 bases fit TRBD2. The CDR3 loop spans 20 amino acids. V dropped 7 bases and J dropped 3; count of bases not matched to a gene: 18. CDR1 MNHEY and CDR2 SVGAGI come from the germline V gene.

This clonotype was picked up many times. This beta chain turned up in a library designed for alpha chains; as an off-target read, its abundance says little. This chain joins TRBV6-5 and TRBJ2-7; the match to TRBD2 covers 9 bases. Germline V gives CDR1 MNHEY, CDR2 SVGAGI. With V trimmed by 6 bases and J by 3 bases, 6 bases remained unmatched. The CDR3 contains 14 residues. CDR3 in DNA: TGTGCCAGCAGCCCAGGACTAGCGTTCTACGAGCAGTACTTC. Translating it yields CASSPGLAFYEQYF.

This clonotype was recorded at least ten times. A library prepared for alpha chains yielded this beta chain as an off-target read; its size is of little meaning. The chain recombines TRBV7-2 with TRBJ2-2; 7 bases map to TRBD1. The J segment lost 6 bases and the V segment lost 1 base, leaving 8 bases of the junction unmatched. This CDR3 has 16 residues. Looked up from germline, CDR1 is SGHTA and CDR2 is FQGNSA. The DNA for the CDR3 is TGTGCCAGCAGCTTAGGACAGGGCCAGGGGTCCGGGGAGCTGTTTTTT. Encoded protein: CASSLGQGQGSGELFF.

This clonotype was found many times. Within a library made for alpha chains, this beta chain is off target, and its count is uninformative. The chain couples TRBV27 to TRBJ2-1, with D possibly matching TRBD2 (6 bases). Looked up from germline, CDR1 is MNHEY and CDR2 is SMNVEV (reference sequence). The CDR3 runs 15 residues. Trimming removed 4 bases from V and 8 bases from J, with 18 bases in between. The DNA for the CDR3 is TGTGCCAGCAGTTGGGGATTCCGGGAGCGGCATGAGCAGTTCTTC. It is translated as CASSWGFRERHEQFF.

This clonotype appeared many times. Being off target in a library aimed at alpha chains, this beta chain has a size of little meaning. The V call is TRBV9, the J call TRBJ1-3; tentative D call: TRBD1 (6 bases). Trimming removed 0 bases from V and 4 bases from J, with 14 bases in between. This CDR3 spans 16 amino acids. Germline CDR1 is SGDLS and CDR2 is YYNGEE. The CDR3 spells CASSVEPGRGGNTIYF. CDR3 DNA sequence: TGTGCCAGCAGCGTAGAGCCCGGCAGGGGCGGAAACACCATATATTTT.

By share, this clonotype ranks as medium-sized. A library prepared for alpha chains yielded this beta chain as an off-target read; its size is of little meaning. The gene calls are TRBV20-1 and TRBJ2-1; 10 bases align to TRBD2. Losses at the gene ends were 0 bases for V and 7 bases for J; bases not matched to a gene: 6. The CDR3 totals 15 residues. The germline V gene encodes CDR1 DFQATT and CDR2 SNEGSKA (reference sequence). The CDR3 region has the DNA TGCAGTGCTAGAGACTTTCTAGCGGGAGCTAATGAGCAGTTCTTC. Translated, it gives CSARDFLAGANEQFF.

This clonotype was recorded many times. Since the library was made to target alpha chains, this beta chain is a stray read and its abundance is not meaningful. The chain carries TRBV5-1 and TRBJ2-7, with TRBD2 as a possible D gene (5 bases). V was trimmed by 1 base and J by 7 bases, leaving 21 bases between them. The germline V gene has CDR1 SGHRS and CDR2 YFSETQ. This CDR3 region has 16 residues. CDR3 loop: CASSLQGRVSSGEQYF. The CDR3 nucleotides are TGCGCCAGCAGCTTGCAAGGTCGGGTCAGCTCGGGGGAGCAGTACTTC.